Below, one TCR beta chain is given with its context. V lost 3 bases to trimming and J lost 4 bases; unmatched junction nucleotides: 6. The CDR3 runs 16 residues. Germline CDR1 and CDR2: SGHTA and FQGNSA. Some clones are missing from TCRdb's copy, which holds only in-frame ones; the method was immunoSEQ multiplex PCR. Here the sample spans 35,000 to 55,000 clones, about 95% being singletons. Regarding treatment: preoperative locoregional IRX-2 cytokine immunotherapy. Preoperative locoregional IRX-2 cytokine immunotherapy was tested in the phase Ib source study. These data come from a study of preoperative IRX-2 immunotherapy in early breast cancer.

The chain is built from TRBV7-2 and TRBJ2-3; 11 positions match TRBD2. The sample consisted of tumor tissue, taken after IRX-2 immunotherapy. This receptor was identified in a human donor with breast cancer. The CDR3 nucleotides read TGTGCCAGCAGCTTCTTAGCGGGGGGGCCGGCAGATACGCAGTATTTT. Protein product: CASSFLAGGPADTQYF.